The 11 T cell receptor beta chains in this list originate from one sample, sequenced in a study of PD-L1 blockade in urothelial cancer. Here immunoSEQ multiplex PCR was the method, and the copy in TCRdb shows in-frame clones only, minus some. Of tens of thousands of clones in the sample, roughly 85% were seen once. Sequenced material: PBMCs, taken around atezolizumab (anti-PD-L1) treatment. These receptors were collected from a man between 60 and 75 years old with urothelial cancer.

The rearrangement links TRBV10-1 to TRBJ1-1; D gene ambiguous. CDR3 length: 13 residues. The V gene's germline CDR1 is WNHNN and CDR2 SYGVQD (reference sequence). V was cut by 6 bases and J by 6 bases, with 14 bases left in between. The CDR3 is CASSASGRSEAFF. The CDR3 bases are TGCGCCAGCAGCGCAAGTGGGAGGTCTGAAGCTTTCTTT.

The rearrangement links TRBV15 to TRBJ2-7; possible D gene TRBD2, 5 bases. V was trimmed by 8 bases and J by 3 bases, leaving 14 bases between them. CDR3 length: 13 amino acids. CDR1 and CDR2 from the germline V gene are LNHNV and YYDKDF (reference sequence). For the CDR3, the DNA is TGTGCCACCGCGCGAGGGCTCGACTACGAGCAGTACTTC. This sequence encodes CATARGLDYEQYF.

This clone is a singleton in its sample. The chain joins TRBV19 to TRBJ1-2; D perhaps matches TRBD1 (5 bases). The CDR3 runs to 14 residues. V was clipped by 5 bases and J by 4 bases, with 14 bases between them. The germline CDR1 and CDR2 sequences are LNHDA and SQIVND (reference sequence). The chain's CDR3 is CASSLRTQTYGYTF. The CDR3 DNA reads TGTGCCAGTAGTCTAAGGACACAAACCTATGGCTACACCTTC. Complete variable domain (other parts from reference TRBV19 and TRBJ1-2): DGGITQSPKYLFRKEGQNVTLSCEQNLNHDAMYWYRQDPGQGLRLIYYSQIVNDFQKGDIAEGYSVSREKKESFPLTVTSAQKNPTAFYLCASSLRTQTYGYTFGSGTRLTVV.

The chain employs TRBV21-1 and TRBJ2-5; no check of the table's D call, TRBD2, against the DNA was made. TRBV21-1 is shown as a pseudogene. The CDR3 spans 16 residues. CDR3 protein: CASSSPEGGRGETQYF. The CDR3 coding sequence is TGTGCCAGCAGCTCACCCGAGGGGGGGCGCGGGGAGACCCAGTACTTC.

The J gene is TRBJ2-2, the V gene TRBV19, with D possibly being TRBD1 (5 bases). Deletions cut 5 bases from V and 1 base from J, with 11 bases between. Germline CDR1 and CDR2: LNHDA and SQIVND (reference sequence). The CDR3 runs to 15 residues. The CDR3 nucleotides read TGTGCCAGTAGTTCTGGGGCGCTGAACACCGGGGAGCTGTTTTTT. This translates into CASSSGALNTGELFF.

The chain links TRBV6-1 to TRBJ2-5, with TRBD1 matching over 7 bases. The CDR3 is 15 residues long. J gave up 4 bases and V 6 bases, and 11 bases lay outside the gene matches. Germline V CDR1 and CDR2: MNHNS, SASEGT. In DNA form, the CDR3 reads TGTGCCAGCAGCCATGACAGGGTATTTTCAGAGACCCAGTACTTC. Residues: CASSHDRVFSETQYF.

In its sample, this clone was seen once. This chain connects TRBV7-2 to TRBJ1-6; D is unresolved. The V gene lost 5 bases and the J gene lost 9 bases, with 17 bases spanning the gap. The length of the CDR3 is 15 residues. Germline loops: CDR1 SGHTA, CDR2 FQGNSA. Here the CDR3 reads CASSLNRGSGSPLHF. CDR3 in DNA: TGTGCCAGCAGCCTCAACCGGGGAAGTGGTTCACCCCTCCACTTT.

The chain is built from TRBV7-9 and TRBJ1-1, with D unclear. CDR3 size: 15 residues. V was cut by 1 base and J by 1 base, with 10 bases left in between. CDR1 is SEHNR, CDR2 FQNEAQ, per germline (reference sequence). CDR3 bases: TGTGCCAGCAGCTTAGGGTTTATCGGGAACACTGAAGCTTTCTTT. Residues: CASSLGFIGNTEAFF.

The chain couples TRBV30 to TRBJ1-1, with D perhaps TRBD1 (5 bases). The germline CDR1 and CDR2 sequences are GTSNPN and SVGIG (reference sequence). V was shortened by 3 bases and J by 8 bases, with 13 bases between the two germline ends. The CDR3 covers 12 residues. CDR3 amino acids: CAWSPGAAEAFF. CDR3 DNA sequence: TGTGCCTGGAGCCCTGGGGCAGCGGAAGCTTTCTTT.

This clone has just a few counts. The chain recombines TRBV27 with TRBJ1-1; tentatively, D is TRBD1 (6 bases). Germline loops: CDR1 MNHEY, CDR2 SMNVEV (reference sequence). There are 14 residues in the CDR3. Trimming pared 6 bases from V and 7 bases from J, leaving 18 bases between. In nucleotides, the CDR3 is TGTGCCAGCAGACGTCAGGGGCCCGAGTTTGAAGCTTTCTTT. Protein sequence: CASRRQGPEFEAFF.

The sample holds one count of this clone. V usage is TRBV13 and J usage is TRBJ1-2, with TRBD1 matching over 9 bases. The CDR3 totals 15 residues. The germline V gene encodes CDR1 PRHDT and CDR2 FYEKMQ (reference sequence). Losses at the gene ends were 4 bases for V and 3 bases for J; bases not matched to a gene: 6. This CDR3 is CASSYPTGGHYGYTF. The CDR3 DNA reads TGTGCCAGCAGCTACCCTACAGGGGGCCACTATGGCTACACCTTC.